This TCR beta chain emerged from a study of shared clonotypes between healthy human individuals. CDR3 length: 16 residues. Germline CDR1 and CDR2: SEHNR and FQNEAQ (reference sequence). Between the trimmed V and J ends, which lost 4 bases and 0 bases, there was a span of 12 bases. This table comes from immunoSEQ multiplex PCR, and its TCRdb copy is limited to in-frame clones, with some not included. The sample has approximately 1.4 million clones; 98% are singletons. The sequencing sample was made of naive CD4+ T cells sorted from blood. As to subset: CD45RA+ positively selected. This clonotype was sampled from a man between 25 and 39 years old in good health. The rearrangement uses TRBV7-9 and TRBJ2-2, with unresolved D. The CDR3 coding sequence is TGTGCCAGCAGCTGGGTGTCCCGCCCGAACACCGGGGAGCTGTTTTTT. Its translation is CASSWVSRPNTGELFF.